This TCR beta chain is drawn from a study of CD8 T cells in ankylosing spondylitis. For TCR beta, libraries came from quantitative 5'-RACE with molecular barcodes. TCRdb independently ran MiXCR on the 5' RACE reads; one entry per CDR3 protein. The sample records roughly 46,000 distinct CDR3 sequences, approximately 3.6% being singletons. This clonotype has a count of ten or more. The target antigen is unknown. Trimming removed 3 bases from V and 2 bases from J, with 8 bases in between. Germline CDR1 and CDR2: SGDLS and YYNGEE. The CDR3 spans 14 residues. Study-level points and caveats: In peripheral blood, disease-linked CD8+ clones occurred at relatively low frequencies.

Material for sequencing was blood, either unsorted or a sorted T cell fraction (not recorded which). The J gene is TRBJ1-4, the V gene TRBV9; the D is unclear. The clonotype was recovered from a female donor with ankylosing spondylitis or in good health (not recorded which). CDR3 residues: CASSGEGTNEKLFF. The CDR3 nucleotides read TGTGCCAGCAGCGGCGAGGGCACTAATGAAAAACTGTTTTTT.